This T cell receptor beta chain was observed in a study of cytomegalovirus exposure and HLA in healthy donors. PCR involved 60 Vbeta and 13 Jbeta primers. Data came from immunoSEQ multiplex PCR; TCRdb stores just in-frame clones and leaves some out. The sample consists of 58,000 or so clones, roughly 80% of them appearing once. The CDR3 length is 14 residues. CDR1 is SGHTA and CDR2 is FQGNSA in the germline V gene. The junction had 6 bases not matched to a gene; V was cut back by 5 bases and J by 3 bases. The source is a woman between 35 and 50 years old in good health and CMV-seropositive. The chain joins TRBV7-2 to TRBJ1-2; 7 bases align to TRBD1. Sequencing was performed on PBMCs. This CDR3 is CASSQAGTDYGYTF. CDR3 bases: TGTGCCAGCAGCCAGGCCGGGACAGACTATGGCTACACCTTC. Supplemented by reference TRBV7-2 and TRBJ1-2, the full variable domain reads GAGVSQSPSNKVTEKGKDVELRCDPISGHTALYWYRQSLGQGLEFLIYFQGNSAPDKSGLPSDRFSAERTGGSVSTLTIQRTQQEDSAVYLCASSQAGTDYGYTFGSGTRLTVV.